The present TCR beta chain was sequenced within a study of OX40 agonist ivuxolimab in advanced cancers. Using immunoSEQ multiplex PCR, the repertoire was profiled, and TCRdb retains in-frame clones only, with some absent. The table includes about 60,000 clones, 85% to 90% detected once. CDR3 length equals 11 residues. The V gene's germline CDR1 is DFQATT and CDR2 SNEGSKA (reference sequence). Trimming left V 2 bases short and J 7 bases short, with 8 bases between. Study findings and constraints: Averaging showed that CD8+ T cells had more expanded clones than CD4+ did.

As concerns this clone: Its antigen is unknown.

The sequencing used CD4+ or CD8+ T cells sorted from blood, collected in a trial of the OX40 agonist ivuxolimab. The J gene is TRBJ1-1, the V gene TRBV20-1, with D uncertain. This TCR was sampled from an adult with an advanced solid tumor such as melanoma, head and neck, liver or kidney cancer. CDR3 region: CSARREGEAFF. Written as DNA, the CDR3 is TGCAGTGCTAGAAGAGAGGGTGAAGCTTTCTTT.